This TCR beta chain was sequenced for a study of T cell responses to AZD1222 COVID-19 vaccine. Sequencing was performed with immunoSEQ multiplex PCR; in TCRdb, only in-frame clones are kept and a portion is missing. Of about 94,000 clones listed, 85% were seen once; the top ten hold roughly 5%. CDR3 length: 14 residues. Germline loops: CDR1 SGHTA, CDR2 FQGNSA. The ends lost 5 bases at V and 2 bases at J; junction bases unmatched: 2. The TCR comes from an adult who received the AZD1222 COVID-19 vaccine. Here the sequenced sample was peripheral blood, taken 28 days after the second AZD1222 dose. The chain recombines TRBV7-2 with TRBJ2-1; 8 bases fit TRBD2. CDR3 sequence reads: CASSPGLAYNEQFF. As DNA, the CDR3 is TGTGCCAGCAGCCCGGGACTAGCCTACAATGAGCAGTTCTTC.